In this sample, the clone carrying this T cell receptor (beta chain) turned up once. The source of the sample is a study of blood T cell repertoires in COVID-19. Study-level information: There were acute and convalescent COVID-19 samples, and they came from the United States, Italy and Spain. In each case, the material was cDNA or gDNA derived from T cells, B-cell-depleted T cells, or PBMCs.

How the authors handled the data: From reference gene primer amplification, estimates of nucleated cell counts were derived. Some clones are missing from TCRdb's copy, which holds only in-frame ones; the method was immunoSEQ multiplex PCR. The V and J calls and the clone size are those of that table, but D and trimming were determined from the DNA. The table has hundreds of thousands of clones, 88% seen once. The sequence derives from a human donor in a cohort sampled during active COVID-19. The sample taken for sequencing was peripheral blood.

Here the CDR3 DNA reads TGTGCCAGCAGCTTCCTATTCCATGCGGACAAGATGTACGAGCAGTACTTC. Residues: CASSFLFHADKMYEQYF. This rearrangement joins TRBV5-5 to TRBJ2-7, with D tentatively TRBD1 (5 bases). From germline, CDR1 is SGHKS and CDR2 YYEKEE (reference sequence). Trimming took off 2 bases at V and 4 bases at J, with 22 bases between the two ends. The CDR3 is made up of 17 amino acids.